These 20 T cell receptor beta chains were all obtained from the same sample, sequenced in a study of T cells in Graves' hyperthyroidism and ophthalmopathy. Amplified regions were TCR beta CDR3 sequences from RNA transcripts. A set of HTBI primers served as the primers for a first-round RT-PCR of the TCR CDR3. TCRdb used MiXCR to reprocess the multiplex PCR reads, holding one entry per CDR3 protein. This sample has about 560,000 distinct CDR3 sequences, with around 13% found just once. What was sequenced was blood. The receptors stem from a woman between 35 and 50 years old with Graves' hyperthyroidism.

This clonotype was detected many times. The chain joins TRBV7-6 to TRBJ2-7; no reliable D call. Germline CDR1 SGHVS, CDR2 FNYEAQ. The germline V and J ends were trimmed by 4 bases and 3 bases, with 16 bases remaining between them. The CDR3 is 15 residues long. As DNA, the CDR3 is TGTGCCAGCAGCTCCTCCGACGGTCCCAACTACGAGCAGTACTTC. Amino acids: CASSSSDGPNYEQYF.

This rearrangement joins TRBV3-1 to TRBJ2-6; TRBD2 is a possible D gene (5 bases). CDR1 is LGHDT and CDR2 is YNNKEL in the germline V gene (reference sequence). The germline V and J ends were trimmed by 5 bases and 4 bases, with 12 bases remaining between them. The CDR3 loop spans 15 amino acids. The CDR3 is CASSRTPTGANVLTF. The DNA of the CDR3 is TGTGCCAGCAGCAGGACTCCAACCGGGGCCAACGTCCTGACTTTC.

The CDR3 is CASSARTDSSYNEQFF. The CDR3 region has the DNA TGTGCCAGCAGTGCCCGGACAGATAGCTCCTACAATGAGCAGTTCTTC. This rearrangement joins TRBV6-1 to TRBJ2-1, with D possibly being TRBD1 (6 bases). With 4 bases removed from V and 0 bases from J, the gap between germline ends came to 13 bases. The length of the CDR3 is 16 residues. Germline CDR1 MNHNS, CDR2 SASEGT.

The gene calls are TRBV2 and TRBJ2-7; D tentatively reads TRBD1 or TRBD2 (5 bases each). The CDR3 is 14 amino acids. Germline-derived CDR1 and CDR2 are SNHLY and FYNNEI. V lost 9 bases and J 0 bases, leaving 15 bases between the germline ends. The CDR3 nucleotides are TGTGCCAGGGGGGATAGCGCGACCTCCTACGAGCAGTACTTC. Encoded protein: CARGDSATSYEQYF.

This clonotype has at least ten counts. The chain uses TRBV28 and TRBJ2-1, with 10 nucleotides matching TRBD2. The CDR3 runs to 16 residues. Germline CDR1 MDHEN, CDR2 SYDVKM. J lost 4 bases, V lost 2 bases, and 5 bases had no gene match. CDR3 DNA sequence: TGTGCCAGCAGTTTAGCTAGCGGGAGCTGGTACAATGAGCAGTTCTTC. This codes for CASSLASGSWYNEQFF.

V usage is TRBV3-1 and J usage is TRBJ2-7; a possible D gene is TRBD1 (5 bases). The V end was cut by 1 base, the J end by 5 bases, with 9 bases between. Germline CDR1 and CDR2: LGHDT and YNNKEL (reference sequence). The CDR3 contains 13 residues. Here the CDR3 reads CASSQAGADEQYF. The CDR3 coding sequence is TGTGCCAGCAGCCAAGCTGGGGCCGACGAGCAGTACTTC.

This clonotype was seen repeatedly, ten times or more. This CDR3 reads CASSPRLGQLQETQYF. Written as DNA, the CDR3 is TGTGCCAGCAGCCCCCGGCTGGGACAGCTACAAGAGACCCAGTACTTC. J is TRBJ2-5 and V is TRBV11-2; 7 bases map to TRBD1. Germline CDR1 SGHAT, CDR2 FQNNGV. V lost 5 bases and J lost 2; bases outside the gene matches: 11. The CDR3 totals 16 residues. The whole variable domain, filled in from reference TRBV11-2 and TRBJ2-5, reads EAGVAQSPRYKIIEKRQSVAFWCNPISGHATLYWYQQILGQGPKLLIQFQNNGVVDDSQLPKDRFSAERLKGVDSTLKIQPAKLEDSAVYLCASSPRLGQLQETQYFGPGTRLLVL.

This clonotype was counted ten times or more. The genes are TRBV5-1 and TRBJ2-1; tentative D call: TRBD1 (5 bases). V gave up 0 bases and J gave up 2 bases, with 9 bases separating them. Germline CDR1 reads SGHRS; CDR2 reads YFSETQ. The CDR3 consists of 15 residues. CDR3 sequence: CASSLVQGPYNEQFF. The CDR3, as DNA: TGCGCCAGCAGCTTGGTTCAGGGCCCCTACAATGAGCAGTTCTTC.

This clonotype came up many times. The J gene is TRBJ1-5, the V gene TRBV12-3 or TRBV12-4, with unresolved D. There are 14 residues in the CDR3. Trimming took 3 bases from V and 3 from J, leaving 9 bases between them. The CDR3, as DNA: TGTGCCAGCAGTTTTCAGGTTAACAATCAGCCCCAGCATTTT. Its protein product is CASSFQVNNQPQHF.

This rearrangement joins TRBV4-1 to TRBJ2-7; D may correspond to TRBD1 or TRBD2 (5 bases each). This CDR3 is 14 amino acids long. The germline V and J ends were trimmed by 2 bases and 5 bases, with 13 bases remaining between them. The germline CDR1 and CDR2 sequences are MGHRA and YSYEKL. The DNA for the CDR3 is TGCGCCAGCAGCCAATACCCCAGGGACCACGAGCAGTACTTC. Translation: CASSQYPRDHEQYF.

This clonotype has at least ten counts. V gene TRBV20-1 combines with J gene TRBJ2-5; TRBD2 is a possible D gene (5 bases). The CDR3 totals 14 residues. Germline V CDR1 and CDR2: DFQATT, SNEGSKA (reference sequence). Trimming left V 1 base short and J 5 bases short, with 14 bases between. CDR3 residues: CSARVEGRRETQYF. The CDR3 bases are TGCAGTGCTAGAGTTGAGGGCCGAAGGGAGACCCAGTACTTC.

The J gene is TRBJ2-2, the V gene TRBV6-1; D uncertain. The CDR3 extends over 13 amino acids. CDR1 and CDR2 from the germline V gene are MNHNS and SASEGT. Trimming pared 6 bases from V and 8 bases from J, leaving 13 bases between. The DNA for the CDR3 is TGTGCCAGCAGCCCGCTAAAGGGTGGGGAGCTGTTTTTT. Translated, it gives CASSPLKGGELFF.

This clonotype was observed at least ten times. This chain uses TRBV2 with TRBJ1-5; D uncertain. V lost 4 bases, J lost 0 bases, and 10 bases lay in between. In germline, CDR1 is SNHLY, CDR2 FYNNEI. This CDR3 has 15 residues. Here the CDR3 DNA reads TGTGCCAGCAGTGCCCGACAAGATAGCAATCAGCCCCAGCATTTT. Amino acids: CASSARQDSNQPQHF. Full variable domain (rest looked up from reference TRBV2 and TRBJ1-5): EPEVTQTPSHQVTQMGQEVILRCVPISNHLYFYWYRQILGQKVEFLVSFYNNEISEKSEIFDDQFSVERPDGSNFTLKIRSTKLEDSAMYFCASSARQDSNQPQHFGDGTRLSIL.

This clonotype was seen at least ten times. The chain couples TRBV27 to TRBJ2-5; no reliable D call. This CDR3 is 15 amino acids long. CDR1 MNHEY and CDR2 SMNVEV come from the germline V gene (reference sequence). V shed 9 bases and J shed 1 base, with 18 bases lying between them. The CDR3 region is CASATRRGLQETQYF. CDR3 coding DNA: TGTGCCAGTGCTACTCGGAGAGGTCTCCAAGAGACCCAGTACTTC.

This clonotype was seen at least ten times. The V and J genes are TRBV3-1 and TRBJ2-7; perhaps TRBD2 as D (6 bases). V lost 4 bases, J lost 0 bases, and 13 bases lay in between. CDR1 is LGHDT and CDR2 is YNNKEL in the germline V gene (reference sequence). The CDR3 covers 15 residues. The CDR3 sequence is CASSRASASSYEQYF. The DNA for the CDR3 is TGTGCCAGCAGCCGAGCTAGCGCTAGCTCCTACGAGCAGTACTTC.

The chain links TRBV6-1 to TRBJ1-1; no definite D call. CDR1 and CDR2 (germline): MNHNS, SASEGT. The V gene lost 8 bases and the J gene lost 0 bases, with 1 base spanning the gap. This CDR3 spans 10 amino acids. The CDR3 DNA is TGTGCCAGCTTGAACACTGAAGCTTTCTTT. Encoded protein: CASLNTEAFF.

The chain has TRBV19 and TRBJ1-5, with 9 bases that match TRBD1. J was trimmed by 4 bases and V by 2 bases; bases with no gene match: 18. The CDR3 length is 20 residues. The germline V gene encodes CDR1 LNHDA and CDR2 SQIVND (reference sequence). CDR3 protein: CASSILASTAGTGSNQPQHF. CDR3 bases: TGTGCCAGTAGTATACTCGCCTCGACGGCCGGGACAGGGTCTAATCAGCCCCAGCATTTT.

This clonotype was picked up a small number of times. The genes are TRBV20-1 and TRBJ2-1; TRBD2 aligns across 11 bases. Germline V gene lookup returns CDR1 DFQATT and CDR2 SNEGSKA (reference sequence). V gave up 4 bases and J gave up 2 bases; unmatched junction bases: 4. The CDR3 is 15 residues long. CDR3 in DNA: TGCAGTGCTAAGGGACTAGCGGAGGCCTACAATGAGCAGTTCTTC. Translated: CSAKGLAEAYNEQFF.

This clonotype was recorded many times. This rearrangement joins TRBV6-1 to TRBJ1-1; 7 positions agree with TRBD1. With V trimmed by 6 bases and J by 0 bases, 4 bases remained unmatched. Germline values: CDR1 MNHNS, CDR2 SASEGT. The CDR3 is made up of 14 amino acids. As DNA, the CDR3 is TGTGCCAGCAGGGCCGGACAGGTGAACACTGAAGCTTTCTTT. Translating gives CASRAGQVNTEAFF.

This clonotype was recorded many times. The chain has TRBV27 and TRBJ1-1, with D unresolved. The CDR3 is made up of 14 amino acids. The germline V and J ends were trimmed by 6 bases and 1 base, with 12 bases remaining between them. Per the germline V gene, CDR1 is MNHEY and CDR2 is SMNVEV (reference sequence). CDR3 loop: CASRQRAGNTEAFF. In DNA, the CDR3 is TGTGCCAGCAGGCAACGGGCGGGGAACACTGAAGCTTTCTTT.